This T cell receptor (beta chain) was captured in a study of T cell changes during pregnancy in multiple sclerosis. The protocol was immunoSEQ multiplex PCR, while the TCRdb copy is restricted to in-frame clones and leaves out a portion. The sample lists around 60,000 clones, more than 90% seen once, with approximately 1.5% in the top ten. Trimming removed 3 bases at V and 5 bases at J, with 10 bases between. CDR3 length equals 13 residues. Looked up from germline, CDR1 is MNHEY and CDR2 is SMNVEV (reference sequence). This clone counts as large. The clonotype was recovered from a female donor with multiple sclerosis, enrolled in a pregnancy study. The chain employs TRBV27 and TRBJ1-2; TRBD1 might be the D (6 bases). Sequencing was performed on peripheral blood, taken in the second trimester of pregnancy. The chain's CDR3 is CASSFSGEYGYTF. DNA of the CDR3: TGTGCCAGCAGTTTTTCAGGGGAGTATGGCTACACCTTC.